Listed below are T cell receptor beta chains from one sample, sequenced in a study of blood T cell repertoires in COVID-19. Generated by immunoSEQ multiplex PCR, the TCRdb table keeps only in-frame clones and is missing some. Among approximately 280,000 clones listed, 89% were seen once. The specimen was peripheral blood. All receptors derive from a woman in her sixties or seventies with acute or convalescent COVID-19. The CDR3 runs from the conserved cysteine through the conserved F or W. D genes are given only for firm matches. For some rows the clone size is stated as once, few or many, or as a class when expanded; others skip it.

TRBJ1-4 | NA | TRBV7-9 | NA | CASSLLSGSAKLFF | TGTGCCAGCAGCTTATTGTCAGGGTCGGCAAAACTGTTTTTT
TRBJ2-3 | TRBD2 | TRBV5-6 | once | CASFLGWESGSSSTDTQYF | TGTGCCAGCTTTTTGGGATGGGAAAGCGGGAGCTCTAGCACAGATACGCAGTATTTT
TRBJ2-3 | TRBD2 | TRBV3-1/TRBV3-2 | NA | CASSRTSGGFTDTQYF | TGTGCCAGCAGCCGGACTAGCGGGGGGTTCACAGATACGCAGTATTTT
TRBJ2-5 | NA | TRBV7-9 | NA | CASSLAPDSQETQYF | TGTGCCAGCAGCTTAGCGCCCGACAGCCAAGAGACCCAGTACTTC
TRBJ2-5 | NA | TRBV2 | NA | CASSDNRGGTQYF | TGTGCCAGCAGTGATAACAGGGGAGGGACCCAGTACTTC
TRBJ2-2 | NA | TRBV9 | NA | CASSTREGYTGELFF | TGTGCCAGCAGCACCCGGGAAGGATACACCGGGGAGCTGTTTTTT
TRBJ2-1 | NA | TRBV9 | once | CASSVGAVSYNEQFF | TGTGCCAGCAGCGTAGGTGCAGTCTCCTACAATGAGCAGTTCTTC
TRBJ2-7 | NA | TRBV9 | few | CASSVGTLFYEQYF | TGTGCCAGCAGCGTCGGGACACTTTTCTACGAGCAGTACTTC
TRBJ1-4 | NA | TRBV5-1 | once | CASSLPPDSSNEKLFF | TGCGCCAGCAGCCTCCCACCGGACAGCTCTAATGAAAAACTGTTTTTT
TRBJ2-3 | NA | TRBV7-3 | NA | CASSLGGPDTQYF | TGTGCCAGCAGCCTAGGAGGTCCAGATACGCAGTATTTT
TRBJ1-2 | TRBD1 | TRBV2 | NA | CASRIGTGQYGYTF | TGTGCCAGCAGAATAGGGACAGGGCAATATGGCTACACCTTC
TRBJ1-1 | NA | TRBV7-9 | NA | CASIAGGKSIEAFF | TGTGCCAGCATCGCCGGGGGAAAGTCAATTGAAGCTTTCTTT
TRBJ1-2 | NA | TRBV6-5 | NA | CASSYSMGMGGYTF | TGTGCCAGCAGTTACTCGATGGGTATGGGCGGCTACACCTTC
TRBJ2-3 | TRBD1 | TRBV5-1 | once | CASSLGQGAGDTQYF | TGCGCCAGCAGCCTGGGACAGGGGGCAGGGGATACGCAGTATTTT
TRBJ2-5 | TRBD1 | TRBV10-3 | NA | CAISESGTGQETQYF | TGTGCCATCAGTGAGTCCGGGACAGGTCAAGAGACCCAGTACTTC
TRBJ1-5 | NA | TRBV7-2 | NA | CASSLENRDPSNQPQHF | TGTGCCAGCAGCTTAGAAAACAGGGATCCAAGCAATCAGCCCCAGCATTTT
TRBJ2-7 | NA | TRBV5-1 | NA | CASSYSQGYEQYF | TGCGCCAGCAGCTATTCTCAGGGATACGAGCAGTACTTC